This is a list of T cell receptor beta chains from one sample in a study of beta chain features in type 1 diabetes. Here immunoSEQ multiplex PCR was the method, and the copy in TCRdb shows in-frame clones only, minus some. The repertoire holds 350,000 to 400,000 clones, with approximately 15% as singletons. The specimen was naive CD4+ T cells from blood. All receptors derive from a woman between 18 and 29 years old in good health. Both conserved end residues are part of each CDR3.

V: TRBV2; length: 15; J: TRBJ1-5; CDR3: CASRERGYPNQPQHF
V: TRBV27; length: 12; J: TRBJ2-1; CDR3: CASKGPYNEQFF
V: TRBV7-9; length: 15; J: TRBJ1-1; CDR3: CASSFTESMNTEAFF
V: TRBV9; length: 15; J: TRBJ2-1; CDR3: CASSVEGVVYNEQFF
V: TRBV29-1; length: 14; J: TRBJ1-4; CDR3: CSVLQTGHNEKLFF
V: TRBV25-1; length: 16; J: TRBJ2-1; CDR3: CASSKFGGRAYNEQFF
V: TRBV7-9; length: 16; J: TRBJ2-1; CDR3: CASSLMASGRIGEQFF
V: TRBV7-3; length: 12; J: TRBJ1-2; CDR3: CASSFGEFGYTF
V: TRBV30; length: 15; J: TRBJ2-1; CDR3: CAWRLAESSYNEQFF
V: TRBV27; length: 16; J: TRBJ1-3; CDR3: CASSSGQGGSGNTIYF
V: TRBV10-3; length: 16; J: TRBJ1-5; CDR3: CAISESGGAGGQPQHF
V: TRBV30; length: 14; J: TRBJ1-2; CDR3: CAWGTGSIRMGYTF
V: TRBV7-9; length: 12; J: TRBJ1-1; CDR3: CASTLSFAEAFF
V: TRBV5-1; length: 17; J: TRBJ1-5; CDR3: CASSPVPQGPSNQPQHF
V: TRBV6-5; length: 13; J: TRBJ1-1; CDR3: CASTQGRNTEAFF
V: TRBV5-1; length: 15; J: TRBJ2-1; CDR3: CASLTGTGAYNEQFF
V: TRBV7-9; length: 13; J: TRBJ2-1; CDR3: CASSLGLAGEQFF
V: TRBV9; length: 16; J: TRBJ2-1; CDR3: CASSAGRQPGFYEQFF
V: TRBV11-1; length: 13; J: TRBJ1-2; CDR3: CASSLQGNYGYTF
V: TRBV19; length: 12; J: TRBJ1-5; CDR3: CASTRGEQPQHF
V: TRBV4-2; length: 17; J: TRBJ2-7; CDR3: CASSQDAEASGRYEQYF
V: TRBV29-1; length: 13; J: TRBJ2-5; CDR3: CSVTKDYRETQYF
V: TRBV15; length: 16; J: TRBJ1-2; CDR3: CATSPSDRGRIDGYTF
V: TRBV9; length: 16; J: TRBJ2-3; CDR3: CASSPDGGTSTDTQYF
V: TRBV4-1; length: 20; J: TRBJ2-1; CDR3: CASSQGGRARLAGHGNEQFF
V: TRBV30; length: 15; J: TRBJ2-7; CDR3: CAWIQSGRASYEQYF
V: TRBV6-5; length: 15; J: TRBJ2-7; CDR3: CASSYSSLVRVEQYF